The source of this T cell receptor (beta chain) is a study of blood T cells in healthy people across ages (dated by TCRdb to the mid-2010s). Concerning the study at large: In model experiments, template switching captured roughly one uniquely barcoded TCR beta cDNA molecule for every two T cells. The study measured age-related changes in TCR beta repertoire diversity using deep sequencing normalized with unique cDNA molecular identifiers. The donors were divided into four age groups: young (average around 16 years), middle-aged (approximately 39), aged (62) and long-lived (82). To avoid experimental bias, donors of different ages were distributed randomly across sequencing lanes. For two donors (one aged 18 to 30 and one aged 80 or older), the study analyzed two additional independent replicas of 1 million unique cDNA reads from the same blood draw.

Summary of the overall study and its limitations: As age increased, observed TCR beta diversity per million T cells dropped in a roughly linear way, and a significant reduction was already evident by age about 36. Since profiling was done on bulk unsorted PBMCs, naive and antigen-experienced compartments could not be conclusively compared. Donor CMV infection status was unknown, potentially confounding age-related changes in expanded clonotypes. Total diversity estimates from one million sequenced T cells were considered lower bounds and underestimates. Observed TCR beta diversity correlated strongly with the percentage of naive T cells measured by flow cytometry. Compared with the aged group, more naive CD4+ T cells, fewer expanded clones and increased TCR diversity were shown by the long-lived group, suggesting age selection.

Libraries were made using 5' RACE. Sequencing instrument: Illumina HiSeq 2500. The second PCR ran for roughly 7 to 12 cycles and used a J-beta primer mix along with a sample-barcoded 5' primer. Each TCR beta cDNA molecule received a unique molecular identifier from a template-switch 5' adaptor carrying 12 random nucleotides. At least 2.5 million CDR3-containing paired-end reads were obtained from each sample. The Mint cDNA synthesis kit, primed by a TRBC-specific oligonucleotide, was used to synthesize first-strand cDNA from all RNA. After uracil-DNA glycosylase treatment, a first 18-cycle PCR used universal primers M1SS and BC2_uni_R on all cDNA. The original methods were these. For normalization, 1 million high-quality reads, each with a distinct molecular identifier, were randomly selected from each sample. Instead of being binned into consensus sequences, reads that shared molecular identifiers were thrown out. MiTCR, with a Q25 quality threshold and the strictest error-elimination algorithm, was used for CDR3 identification, clonotype clustering and error correction. A nonparametric unseen species model with Euler transformation was used to estimate a lower bound on total TCR beta diversity. Through fastp at Q25 and MiXCR, TCRdb rebuilt clones from the public reads, retaining in-frame beta chains. Every entry covers one CDR3 protein and lists the most common genes and DNA from its rows. The V and J calls reflect TCRdb's pipeline rather than the authors' work. The sample includes approximately 810,000 distinct CDR3 sequences, with less than 35% observed a single time. 17% of the sample is held by the ten biggest clonotypes.

A remark on this clonotype: Its antigen target is currently unknown. No qualities accompany the bases; no much larger clone lies one base away.

The roughly 39 donors, aged about 6 to 95 years, were systemically healthy Caucasian individuals from Russia. Around 9.8 milliliters of peripheral blood were collected from each donor into EDTA-treated Vacutainer tubes. PBMCs were isolated by Ficoll-Paque density-gradient centrifugation, with at least 6.5 million obtained per sample. Trizol reagent was used to extract total RNA from PBMCs, with at least 6 micrograms per sample. The percentages of naive CD45RAhigh/CD27high T cells were determined by flow cytometry on a PBMC aliquot from every donor. Including cysteine and phenylalanine, the CDR3 has 15 amino acids. Only the CDR3 portion is preserved as DNA: 45 bases, with reading frame beginning at the first base. Based on the germline V gene, the CDR1 and CDR2 sequences are SNHLY and FYNNEI. V lost 2 bases and J lost 2 bases; the stretch between them is 11 bases long.

The TCR comes from an elderly woman in good health. Material: blood. The chain is assembled from TRBV2 and TRBJ2-3; the D gene remains uncertain. The CDR3 amino acid sequence is: CASSELVAATDTQYF. The base sequence is TGTGCCAGCAGTGAATTAGTTGCGGCCACAGATACGCAGTATTTT. The entire variable domain, with the stretches around the CDR3 drawn from the reference TRBV2 and TRBJ2-3 proteins, is EPEVTQTPSHQVTQMGQEVILRCVPISNHLYFYWYRQILGQKVEFLVSFYNNEISEKSEIFDDQFSVERPDGSNFTLKIRSTKLEDSAMYFCASSELVAATDTQYFGPGTRLTVL.